One and the same sample provided the 11 T cell receptor beta chains below, sequenced in a study of shared clonotypes between healthy human individuals (dated by TCRdb to about 2020). Preparation of the library involved the immunoSEQ multiplex PCR assay. The immuneACCESS repertoire file appears here via TCRdb, limited to in-frame rearrangements. These files lack a portion of the clones; in checked studies, under half of the deficit traces to unresolved V genes, and the cause of the others is not known. The sample includes 2,500,000 or so clones, with roughly nine tenths observed a single time. The ten largest make up around 0.14% of the sample. The sample comprised naive CD4+ T cells sorted from blood. The sample's cell subset or site label is to be understood as: CD45RA+ positively selected. These receptors came from a man younger than 30 in good health.

The chain links TRBV5-1 to TRBJ1-1, with D possibly matching TRBD1 (5 bases). This CDR3 has 14 residues. Germline V gives CDR1 SGHRS, CDR2 YFSETQ. The ends were cut back, 6 bases at V and 4 bases at J, with 16 bases in the middle. The CDR3 sequence is CASTQGGLGTEAFF. The CDR3 nucleotides are TGCGCCAGCACCCAGGGTGGGTTGGGCACTGAAGCTTTCTTT.

This chain connects TRBV27 to TRBJ2-3; D gene unclear. Germline V gene data show CDR1 as MNHEY and CDR2 as SMNVEV (reference sequence). The CDR3 totals 14 residues. The V end was cut by 4 bases, the J end by 2 bases, with 10 bases between. CDR3 nucleotide sequence: TGTGCCAGCAGTTACGGCACTCACACAGATACGCAGTATTTT. This gives the protein CASSYGTHTDTQYF.

CDR3 bases: TGTGCCAGCAGTTTGAGAAAGACAGGCGCTAACTATGGCTACACCTTC. Its protein product is CASSLRKTGANYGYTF. This sequence joins TRBV28 and TRBJ1-2; a weak D match, TRBD1 (6 bases). V was cut by 3 bases and J by 0 bases, with 14 bases left in between. The germline V gene has CDR1 MDHEN and CDR2 SYDVKM. The CDR3 covers 16 residues.

This clone occurred once. V is TRBV7-2 and J is TRBJ2-7; 12 bases line up with TRBD2. V lost 3 bases to trimming and J lost 4 bases; unmatched junction nucleotides: 7. In germline, CDR1 is SGHTA, CDR2 FQGNSA. This CDR3 comprises 16 residues. The CDR3 sequence is CASSFATSGRKYEQYF. CDR3 DNA: TGTGCCAGCAGCTTCGCTACTAGCGGGAGGAAGTACGAGCAGTACTTC.

This rearrangement joins TRBV4-1 to TRBJ2-5; no firm D call. The J call is uncertain, as TRBJ2-7 better fits the DNA end. The germline V gene has CDR1 MGHRA and CDR2 YSYEKL. The CDR3 covers 13 residues. CDR3 DNA sequence: TGCGCCAGCAGCCAAGTAGCAGACTACGAGCAGTACTTC. As protein: CASSQVADYEQYF.

V is TRBV28 and J is TRBJ2-7; 8 bases align to TRBD1. Germline V gene lookup returns CDR1 MDHEN and CDR2 SYDVKM. The length of the CDR3 is 14 residues. J lost 0 bases, V lost 11 bases, and 9 bases had no gene match. The CDR3 sequence is CAATQGALSYEQYF. The DNA for the CDR3 is TGTGCCGCGACCCAGGGGGCCCTCTCCTACGAGCAGTACTTC.

This clone was seen a few times. The chain links TRBV15 to TRBJ1-5; 10 nucleotides align to TRBD1. The CDR3 extends over 14 amino acids. V lost 5 bases to trimming and J lost 6 bases; unmatched junction nucleotides: 4. Per germline, CDR1 LNHNV and CDR2 YYDKDF (reference sequence). The CDR3 region has the DNA TGTGCCACCAGCGGCGGACAGGGGGTTCAGCCCCAGCATTTT. Encoded protein: CATSGGQGVQPQHF. The full variable domain, completed using reference TRBV15 and TRBJ1-5, is DAMVIQNPRYQVTQFGKPVTLSCSQTLNHNVMYWYQQKSSQAPKLLFHYYDKDFNNEADTPDNFQSRRPNTSFCFLDIRSPGLGDTAMYLCATSGGQGVQPQHFGDGTRLSIL.

The V call is TRBV6-1, the J call TRBJ2-7; D could derive from TRBD1 or TRBD2 (5 bases each). This CDR3 is built from 15 residues. Germline CDR1 and CDR2: MNHNS and SASEGT. The V gene lost 5 bases and the J gene lost 2 bases, with 16 bases spanning the gap. The CDR3 coding sequence is TGTGCCAGCAGTTCCCGGGGCTTCGAGGCCTACGAGCAGTACTTC. Protein product: CASSSRGFEAYEQYF.

Remarks on this clone: The same CDR3 can be traced to other DNA sequences in this sample. The rearrangement uses TRBV2 and TRBJ2-1, with 9 bases that match TRBD1. CDR3 length equals 15 residues. Per the germline V gene, CDR1 is SNHLY and CDR2 is FYNNEI. J was trimmed by 0 bases and V by 5 bases; bases with no gene match: 2. In DNA, the CDR3 is TGTGCCAGCAGTTTGGACAGGGGCTCCTACAATGAGCAGTTCTTC. It codes for CASSLDRGSYNEQFF. The complete variable domain, with remaining parts taken from reference TRBV2 and TRBJ2-1, reads EPEVTQTPSHQVTQMGQEVILRCVPISNHLYFYWYRQILGQKVEFLVSFYNNEISEKSEIFDDQFSVERPDGSNFTLKIRSTKLEDSAMYFCASSLDRGSYNEQFFGPGTRLTVL.

The chain employs TRBV7-6 and TRBJ2-5; D is possibly TRBD1 (5 bases). Trimming removed 1 base from V and 9 bases from J, with 18 bases in between. This CDR3 spans 15 amino acids. Germline CDR1 SGHVS, CDR2 FNYEAQ. The CDR3 spells CASSLGLGPLGAQYF. CDR3 sequence (DNA): TGTGCCAGCAGCTTAGGATTGGGGCCCCTAGGGGCCCAGTACTTC.

The chain is built from TRBV19 and TRBJ2-6; 9 bases align to TRBD1. Per the germline V gene, CDR1 is LNHDA and CDR2 is SQIVND (reference sequence). V was clipped by 3 bases and J by 0 bases; unmatched bases: 6. CDR3 length equals 18 residues. Here the CDR3 reads CASSIEGQGISGANVLTF. As DNA, the CDR3 is TGTGCCAGTAGTATCGAGGGACAGGGTATCTCTGGGGCCAACGTCCTGACTTTC.